These 4 T cell receptor beta chains were all obtained from the same sample, sequenced in a study of tumor-infiltrating lymphocytes in localized non-small cell lung cancer. The protocol was immunoSEQ multiplex PCR, while the TCRdb copy is restricted to in-frame clones and leaves out a portion. The data show around 2,300 clones, about 53% seen once. Sequencing used uninvolved lung tissue not adjacent to the tumor. Source of these receptors: a human donor with non-small cell lung cancer. Some clones in this sample may be carry-over from other donors' samples.

This clone is labeled medium-sized (0.01 to 0.1%). V usage is TRBV29-1 and J usage is TRBJ1-6; no clear D gene. The germline V gene has CDR1 SQVTM and CDR2 ANQGSEA. The CDR3 has 15 amino acids. The CDR3 loop is CTPARPYPYNSPLHF. The CDR3 region has the DNA TGCACCCCGGCGCGGCCCTACCCTTATAATTCACCCCTCCACTTT.

This chain joins TRBV6-1 and TRBJ1-1, with a tentative D call TRBD1 (6 bases). Germline CDR1 MNHNS, CDR2 SASEGT. V was cut by 6 bases and J by 1 base, with 12 bases left in between. The CDR3 runs 14 residues. In nucleotides, the CDR3 is TGTGCCAGCAGATTGGGGGCGGGGAACACTGAAGCTTTCTTT. Protein: CASRLGAGNTEAFF.

The chain employs TRBV5-6 and TRBJ2-5, with 8 positions matching TRBD1. The J segment lost 5 bases and the V segment lost 4 bases, leaving 4 bases of the junction unmatched. The germline V gene encodes CDR1 SGHDT and CDR2 YYEEEE. The CDR3 extends over 13 amino acids. CDR3 coding DNA: TGTGCCAGCAGCCTCAGGACAGGGGAGACCCAGTACTTC. Its translation: CASSLRTGETQYF.

Only a few counts were recorded for this clone. The chain uses TRBV11-1 and TRBJ1-5; the D is unclear. This CDR3 contains 12 residues. V gave up 5 bases and J gave up 10 bases, with 12 bases separating them. CDR1 and CDR2 (germline): SGHAT, FQDESV (reference sequence). The CDR3, as DNA: TGTGCCAGCAGCCAGGCGGTCCAACCCCAGCATTTT. Its protein is CASSQAVQPQHF.